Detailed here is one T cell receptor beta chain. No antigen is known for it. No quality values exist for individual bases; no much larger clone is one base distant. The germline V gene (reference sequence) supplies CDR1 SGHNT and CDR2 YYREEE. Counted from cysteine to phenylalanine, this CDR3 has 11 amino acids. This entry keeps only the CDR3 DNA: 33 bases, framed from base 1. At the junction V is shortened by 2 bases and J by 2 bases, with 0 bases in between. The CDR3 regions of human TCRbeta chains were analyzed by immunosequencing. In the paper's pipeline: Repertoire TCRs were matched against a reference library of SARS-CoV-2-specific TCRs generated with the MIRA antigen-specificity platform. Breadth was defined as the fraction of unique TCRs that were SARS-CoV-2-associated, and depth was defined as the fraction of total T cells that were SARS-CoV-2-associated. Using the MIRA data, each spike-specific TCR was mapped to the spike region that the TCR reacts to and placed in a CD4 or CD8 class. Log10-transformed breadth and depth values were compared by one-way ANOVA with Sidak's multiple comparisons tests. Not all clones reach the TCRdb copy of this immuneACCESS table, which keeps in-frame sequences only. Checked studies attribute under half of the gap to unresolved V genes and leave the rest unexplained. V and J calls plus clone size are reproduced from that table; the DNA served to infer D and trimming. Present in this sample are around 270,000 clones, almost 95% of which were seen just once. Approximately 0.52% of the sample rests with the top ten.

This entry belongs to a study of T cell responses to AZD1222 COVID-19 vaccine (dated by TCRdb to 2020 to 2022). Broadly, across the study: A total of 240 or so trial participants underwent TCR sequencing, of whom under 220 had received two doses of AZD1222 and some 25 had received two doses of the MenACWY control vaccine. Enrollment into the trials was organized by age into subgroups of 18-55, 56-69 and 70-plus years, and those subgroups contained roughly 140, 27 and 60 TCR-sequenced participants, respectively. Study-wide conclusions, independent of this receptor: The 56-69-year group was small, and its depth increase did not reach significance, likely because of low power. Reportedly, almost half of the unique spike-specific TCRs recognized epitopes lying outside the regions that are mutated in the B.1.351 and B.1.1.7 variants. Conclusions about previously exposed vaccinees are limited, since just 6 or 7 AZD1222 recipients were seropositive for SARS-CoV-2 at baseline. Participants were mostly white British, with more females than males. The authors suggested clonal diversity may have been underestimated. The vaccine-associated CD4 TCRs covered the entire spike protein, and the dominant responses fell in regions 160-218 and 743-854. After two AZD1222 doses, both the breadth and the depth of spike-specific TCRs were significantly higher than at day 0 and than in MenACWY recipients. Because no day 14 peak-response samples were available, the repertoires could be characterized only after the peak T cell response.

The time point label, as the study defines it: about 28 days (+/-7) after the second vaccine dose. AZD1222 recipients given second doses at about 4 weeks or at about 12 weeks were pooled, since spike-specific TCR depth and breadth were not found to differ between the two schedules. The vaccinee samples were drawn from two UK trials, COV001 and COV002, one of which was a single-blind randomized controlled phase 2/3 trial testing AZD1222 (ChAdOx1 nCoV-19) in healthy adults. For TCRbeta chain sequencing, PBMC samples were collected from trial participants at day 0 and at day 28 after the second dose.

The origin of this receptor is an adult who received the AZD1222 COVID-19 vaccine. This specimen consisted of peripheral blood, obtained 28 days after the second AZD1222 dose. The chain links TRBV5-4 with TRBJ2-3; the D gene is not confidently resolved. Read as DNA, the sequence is TGTGCCAGCAGCTTCACAGATACGCAGTATTTT. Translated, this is CASSFTDTQYF.